This TCR beta chain comes out of a study of blood T cell repertoires in COVID-19 (dated by TCRdb to about 2020). Some background on the complete study: Samples from collaborators originated in the United States, Italy and Spain and spanned both the acute and convalescent phases of COVID-19. The material from the prospective study consisted of cDNA or gDNA derived from T cells, B-cell-depleted T cells, or PBMCs. Subjects who had been exposed to COVID-19, were actively infected with it, or had recovered from it provided the deeply sampled blood TCRbeta repertoires that made up the dataset. The repertoires were released in a freely available public database meant as a resource for research on the immune response to SARS-CoV-2. Samples were obtained from the ongoing ImmuneRACE study (first 160 participants) and from over 1,000 subjects provided by 6 global collaborators. Sample metadata almost always included a de-identified subject ID, COVID-19 status, age in years and sex. Where HLA class I and class II types were available, the types were taken from metadata supplied by the sample provider, not from assay-based typing.

Turning to this clone: Its target antigen remains unknown. No clone much larger than this one lies a single base away; base qualities are absent.

What the study reported, not specific to this receptor: Clinical and demographic metadata were provided uncurated, with the amount varying by source and participant.

There are 19 amino acids in the CDR3, from cysteine to phenylalanine inclusive. Just CDR3 DNA is preserved here, 57 bases in frame from base 1. Unmatched junction bases come to 19, with V trimmed by 3 bases and J by 5 bases. CDR1 LNHDA and CDR2 SQIVND are derived from the germline V gene (reference sequence). TCRbeta CDR3 regions were amplified from genomic DNA by means of the immunoSEQ Assay, a bias-controlled multiplex PCR. The paper's data handling went like this. The number of nucleated cells in each sample was estimated by amplification of reference gene primers within the assay. To quantify the absolute abundance of each unique TCRbeta CDR3 rearrangement, sequence reads were collapsed and filtered. Productive Simpson clonality was computed per sample as the square root of Simpson's diversity index over productive rearrangements. TCRdb took this table from immuneACCESS and kept in-frame rearrangements with V and J called. Such tables lack part of the clones; where checked against another copy, unresolved V genes explain under half of the gap, and the rest is unexplained. Clonal size and the V and J genes are those of that table, whereas D and trimming came from the DNA. Within this sample are 250,000 to 300,000 clones, with around 90% of them counted one time only. The top ten hold 3% to 4.5% of the sample.

The collaborating institutions used their own protocols to collect whole blood in K2EDTA tubes. Collaborator samples were shipped for TCRbeta analysis as frozen whole blood, isolated PBMCs, or DNA extracted from either sample type. Here the chain combines TRBV19 and TRBJ1-5; 7 bases in the middle match TRBD1. The origin of this receptor is a woman aged 40 to 50 with acute or convalescent COVID-19. The sample taken for sequencing was peripheral blood. The CDR3 region has the sequence CASSIYTGTALIGHQPQHF. In nucleotides, the sequence is TGTGCCAGTAGTATTTACACCGGGACAGCCCTTATCGGGCATCAGCCCCAGCATTTT. Here the CDR3 is joined to the reference TRBV19 and TRBJ1-5 genes, and the full variable domain is: DGGITQSPKYLFRKEGQNVTLSCEQNLNHDAMYWYRQDPGQGLRLIYYSQIVNDFQKGDIAEGYSVSREKKESFPLTVTSAQKNPTAFYLCASSIYTGTALIGHQPQHFGDGTRLSIL.